These 14 T cell receptor beta chains originate from one sample sequenced in a study of tumor and adjacent non-tumor tissue in lung cancer. This sample's RNA came from whole unsorted tissue. Three rounds of nested PCR, following a modified ARM-PCR protocol, produced the TCRbeta library. TCRdb re-analysed the multiplex PCR reads in MiXCR, keeping a single row per CDR3 protein. The sample has around 200,000 distinct CDR3 sequences, around 70% seen once. The specimen sequenced was lung tumor tissue. The receptors stem from a man in his 60s with non-small cell lung cancer.

This clonotype was counted once. This clone may be a read error of a much larger clone one base away. The CDR3 nucleotides read TGCAGTGCGGATCCGTTGACACGGGTCACGAACACTGAAGCTTTCTTT. It is translated as CSADPLTRVTNTEAFF. The chain is built from TRBV20-1 and TRBJ1-1; unclear D gene. From germline, CDR1 is DFQATT and CDR2 SNEGSKA (reference sequence). Between the trimmed V and J ends, which lost 6 bases and 1 base, there was a span of 21 bases. This CDR3 has 16 residues.

Many counts were recorded for this clonotype. The chain employs TRBV20-1 and TRBJ2-7, with 12 bases identical to TRBD1. After removal of 3 bases from V and 4 bases from J, the junction contained 7 bases not matched to a gene. Germline V gene sequence: CDR1 DFQATT, CDR2 SNEGSKA (reference sequence). There are 15 residues in the CDR3. The CDR3 loop reads CSARHTGQGAYEQYF. DNA for the CDR3: TGCAGTGCTAGGCACACGGGACAGGGGGCTTACGAGCAGTACTTC.

In regard to this clonotype: Given a much more abundant clone one base away, this may be a read error. The CDR3 here is CIAKLAGGDTQYF. CDR3 coding DNA: TGCATTGCTAAACTAGCGGGAGGGGATACGCAGTATTTT. This rearrangement joins TRBV20-1 to TRBJ2-3; 13 nucleotides match TRBD2. The CDR3 spans 13 residues. The V gene's germline CDR1 is DFQATT and CDR2 SNEGSKA (reference sequence).

The rearrangement links TRBV10-2 to TRBJ1-2, with D tentatively TRBD1 (5 bases). The V gene lost 4 bases and the J gene lost 3 bases, with 9 bases spanning the gap. CDR1 WSHSY and CDR2 SAAADI come from the germline V gene. The CDR3 has 13 residues. The DNA for the CDR3 is TGCGCCAGCAGTGCAGACAGATACTATGGCTACACCTTC. Translating gives CASSADRYYGYTF.

This clonotype was picked up many times. The chain is built from TRBV20-1 and TRBJ1-1; the match to TRBD1 covers 9 bases. V was pared by 5 bases and J by 4 bases, with 8 bases of the junction left unmatched. CDR1 DFQATT and CDR2 SNEGSKA come from the germline V gene (reference sequence). The CDR3 runs 14 residues. CDR3 in DNA: TGCAGTGCTGCACAGGGGGCGCGCGGCACTGAAGCTTTCTTT. As protein: CSAAQGARGTEAFF.

The gene calls are TRBV6-2 or TRBV6-3 and TRBJ2-6; TRBD1 matches at 12 bases. Germline trimming cut 8 bases from V and 8 bases from J; bases unmatched to any gene: 13. Germline loops: CDR1 MNHEY, CDR2 SVGEGT. This CDR3 is built from 17 residues. CDR3 nucleotides: TGTGCCAGCGGAACGGGACAGGGGGCCGACGGGACCAACGTCCTGACTTTC. It yields the protein CASGTGQGADGTNVLTF.

This clonotype occurred many times. V gene TRBV20-1 combines with J gene TRBJ2-1; tentatively, D is TRBD1 (5 bases). The CDR3 extends over 16 amino acids. V was pared by 0 bases and J by 9 bases, with 21 bases between. CDR1 is DFQATT, CDR2 SNEGSKA, per germline (reference sequence). The chain's CDR3 is CSARDIGQSIVGEQFF. DNA for the CDR3: TGCAGTGCTAGAGATATCGGACAATCTATAGTCGGTGAGCAGTTCTTC.

The chain couples TRBV24-1 to TRBJ2-5, with TRBD2 identical over 9 bases. V trimming: 3 bases; J trimming: 4 bases; junction bases outside the gene matches: 8. Per the germline V gene, CDR1 is KGHDR and CDR2 is SFDVKD. The CDR3 has 16 residues. This CDR3 is CATSDGTSRGAETQYF. In DNA form, the CDR3 reads TGTGCCACCAGTGATGGGACTAGCAGGGGGGCAGAGACCCAGTACTTC.

Of note for this clonotype: Mismatch with germline at one junction end may stem from a read error. J is TRBJ2-7 and V is TRBV5-1, with D possibly TRBD2 on 5 matching bases. There are 14 residues in the CDR3. The germline CDR1 and CDR2 sequences are SGHRS and YFSETQ. The CDR3 loop is CASRASLAGYEQFF. CDR3 sequence (DNA): TGCGCCAGCAGAGCCAGCCTGGCGGGCTACGAGCAATTCTTC.

This chain joins TRBV12-3 or TRBV12-4 and TRBJ2-7; 11 bases align to TRBD2. This CDR3 contains 15 residues. V dropped 7 bases and J dropped 2; count of bases not matched to a gene: 7. The CDR3 DNA sequence: TGTGCCAGCACATACCTAGCGGGGGGACCCTACGAGCAGTACTTC. This codes for CASTYLAGGPYEQYF.

The V call is TRBV20-1, the J call TRBJ2-1, with D unresolved. The CDR3 is 13 residues long. Germline CDR1 is DFQATT and CDR2 is SNEGSKA (reference sequence). The V end lost 6 bases, the J end lost 7 bases, and 16 bases lay between the germline ends. The CDR3 coding sequence is TGCAGTGCACCTCCGAGGATTAGAAATGAGCAGTTCTTC. It translates to CSAPPRIRNEQFF.

A remark on this clonotype: Relative to the germline gene, one junction end is altered; a read error may explain this. The V call is TRBV6-2 or TRBV6-3, the J call TRBJ2-7, with a weak D call TRBD1 (6 bases). Germline CDR1 MNHEY, CDR2 SVGEGT. This CDR3 spans 15 amino acids. Here the CDR3 DNA reads TGTGCCAGCAGTTACATCCACCAGGGGAGATACGAGCAGTGCTTC. This translates into CASSYIHQGRYEQCF.

J is TRBJ2-6 and V is TRBV6-1; no firm D call. The CDR3 consists of 15 residues. The germline V gene has CDR1 MNHNS and CDR2 SASEGT. The V and J ends lost 7 bases and 4 bases respectively, with 14 bases between them. The CDR3 reads CASIDSSSGANVLTF. The CDR3 DNA is TGTGCCAGCATAGACTCGAGCTCCGGGGCCAACGTCCTGACTTTC.

The chain uses TRBV20-1 and TRBJ2-7; TRBD1 matches 7 bases. Germline V gene data show CDR1 as DFQATT and CDR2 as SNEGSKA (reference sequence). This CDR3 is 16 amino acids long. J gave up 0 bases and V 0 bases, and 8 bases lay outside the gene matches. The CDR3 loop is CSARDDRQGTSYEQYV. The CDR3 DNA reads TGCAGTGCTAGAGATGATCGACAGGGTACCTCCTACGAGCAGTACGTC.